The source of this T cell receptor (beta chain) is a study of low-dose radiotherapy and immunotherapy resistance in tumors (dated by TCRdb to 2022 to 2024). Study-wide context: In Cohort 1, 0.5 Gy per fraction was delivered every 2 weeks, and a total PTV dose of 6.5 Gy was prescribed. Cohort 2 received 1 Gy per fraction every two weeks, with a total of 13 Gy over 26 weeks. Patients were given nivolumab as a 240 mg flat dose every two weeks and ipilimumab at 1 mg/kg every six weeks, with both drugs delivered intravenously. Intravenous cyclophosphamide at 200 mg/m2 was administered every two weeks, one day ahead of each radiation and immunotherapy administration. Starting on cycle 1 day 1, patients took 300 mg of aspirin by mouth once daily for four cycles. The trial did not randomize participants into treatment groups. The translational analysis covered eight patients: three from the first dose cohort and the first five from the second dose cohort.

The time point label corresponds to: before trial treatment. Donors were enrolled in RACIN, a single-arm phase I dose-escalation trial combining nivolumab, ipilimumab, aspirin, low-dose cyclophosphamide and low-dose radiotherapy. Eligible patients had advanced, TIL-negative solid tumors. Based on the germline V gene, the CDR1 and CDR2 sequences are SGHRS and YFSETQ. Trimmed from V: 1 base; trimmed from J: 0 bases; junction bases lacking a gene match: 4. Including the terminal cysteine and phenylalanine, the CDR3 comprises 16 residues. The entry retains the CDR3 DNA only, 48 bases that are in frame from base 1. For sequencing, an Illumina HiSeq 2500 was employed. First-strand cDNA was synthesized using Superscript III and a set of TRAV- and TRBV-specific primers, so that both TCRalpha and TCRbeta chains were covered. TCRs were amplified for around 20 PCR cycles with Phusion, using a constant-region primer paired with the adapter attached to the V primers. The isolated mRNA was amplified using the MessageAmp II aRNA Amplification Kit, with in vitro transcription performed for about 15 hours at 37 degrees C. The Dynabeads mRNA DIRECT Purification Kit was used to isolate mRNA for TCR sequencing. Indexed Illumina adapters were added in a second approximately 24-cycle Phusion PCR, and the resulting products were purified with AMPure XP beads. In the authors' own workflow: Using custom Perl scripts, TCR sequences that encoded the same protein were pooled, out-of-frame sequences were dropped, and the abundance of each clonotype was calculated. Any TCR sequence backed by just one read was left out of the analysis. Shannon entropy, Gini index, clonality, richness, and the frequency of TCRs shared between repertoires were included as repertoire metrics. Using fastp at Q25 and MiXCR, TCRdb reprocessed the public reads and kept productive beta chains. Each entry merges the rows of one CDR3 protein and shows their most common DNA and genes. The V and J calls and clone size come from TCRdb's table, not from the authors' own analysis. The sample profile shows tens of thousands of distinct CDR3 sequences; roughly a sixth of them were found once. The ten most abundant clones make up less than 3.5% of the sample.

The sample holds many counts of this clonotype. Its antigen is still unknown. The input lacks base qualities; no much larger clone sits a single base away. This chain is built from TRBV5-1 and TRBJ2-5; 9 central nucleotides agree with TRBD1. The input for sequencing was PBMCs, taken before treatment. The TCR sequence derives from a male donor with prostate cancer. The DNA sequence reads TGCGCCAGCAGCTTGTCCTGGACAGGGGACCAAGAGACCCAGTACTTC. It translates as CASSLSWTGDQETQYF.